The 23 T cell receptor beta chains below were found in one sample sequenced in a study of blood T cells in healthy people across ages. Using a J-beta primer mix together with a sample-barcoded 5' primer, a second PCR was run for roughly 6 to 11 cycles. TCRdb re-called the 5' RACE reads through MiXCR, storing one row per CDR3 protein. The sample has fewer than 2 million distinct CDR3 sequences, around 42% seen once. Sequenced input: blood. The receptors stem from a human donor in good health.

This chain joins TRBV12-3 or TRBV12-4 and TRBJ1-5; tentative D call: TRBD1 (6 bases). The CDR3 covers 15 residues. The germline V and J ends were trimmed by 5 bases and 4 bases, with 15 bases remaining between them. CDR3 sequence: CASSPSDRLNQPQHF. The CDR3 bases are TGTGCCAGCAGTCCGTCCGACAGGTTGAATCAGCCCCAGCATTTT.

This clonotype occurred a few times. The chain has TRBV6-5 and TRBJ2-1; D perhaps matches TRBD1 (5 bases). Germline V CDR1 and CDR2: MNHEY, SVGAGI. The CDR3 is 13 amino acids. Between the trimmed V and J ends, which lost 5 bases and 9 bases, there was a span of 14 bases. CDR3 sequence: CASSPQGRGEQFF. The CDR3 bases are TGTGCCAGCAGTCCCCAGGGAAGGGGTGAGCAGTTCTTC.

Turning to this clonotype: Germline and junction disagree at one end, which may indicate a read error. In DNA, the CDR3 is TGTGTCAGCAGCTTAGCTAATGTGGCGGGCGGGAGCTATGGCTACACCTTC. Residues: CVSSLANVAGGSYGYTF. The chain has TRBV7-8 and TRBJ1-2, with D uncertain. Germline loops: CDR1 SGHVS, CDR2 FQNEAQ. The CDR3 spans 17 residues.

This clonotype was seen a few times. CDR3 region: CASRNPNTEAFF. In DNA form, the CDR3 reads TGTGCCAGCAGGAACCCCAACACTGAAGCTTTCTTT. The rearrangement uses TRBV6-2 or TRBV6-3 and TRBJ1-1; D not certain. The CDR3 runs to 12 residues. Germline V gene sequence: CDR1 MNHEY, CDR2 SVGEGT. V lost 6 bases to trimming and J lost 2 bases, with 7 bases between them.

This rearrangement joins TRBV29-1 to TRBJ1-1, with no clear D. The CDR3 contains 14 residues. Germline assignment: CDR1 SQVTM and CDR2 ANQGSEA. Trimming cost V 4 bases and J 5 bases, with 17 bases left between them. DNA of the CDR3: TGCAGCGTTGGCTATATCGCTCGAGAAACTGAAGCTTTCTTT. It codes for CSVGYIARETEAFF. The complete variable domain, with remaining parts taken from reference TRBV29-1 and TRBJ1-1, reads SAVISQKPSRDICQRGTSLTIQCQVDSQVTMMFWYRQQPGQSLTLIATANQGSEATYESGFVIDKFPISRPNLTFSTLTVSNMSPEDSSIYLCSVGYIARETEAFFGQGTRLTVV.

The chain has TRBV11-2 and TRBJ2-3; D tentatively reads TRBD1 or TRBD2 (5 bases each). The V gene's germline CDR1 is SGHAT and CDR2 FQNNGV. This CDR3 contains 10 residues. V dropped 11 bases and J dropped 13 bases, with 16 bases sitting between them. CDR3 residues: CAVQRGYKYF. As DNA, the CDR3 is TGTGCCGTACAACGGGGCTATAAGTATTTT.

The rearrangement links TRBV11-2 to TRBJ2-1; D might be TRBD1 (5 bases). The CDR3 is 14 amino acids. V lost 1 base and J lost 8, with 12 bases in between. CDR1 is SGHAT and CDR2 is FQNNGV in the germline V gene. CDR3 residues: CASSLVQGIDEQFF. The CDR3 bases are TGTGCCAGCAGCTTAGTCCAGGGCATCGATGAGCAGTTCTTC. Combining the CDR3 with reference TRBV11-2 and TRBJ2-1 gives the whole variable domain EAGVAQSPRYKIIEKRQSVAFWCNPISGHATLYWYQQILGQGPKLLIQFQNNGVVDDSQLPKDRFSAERLKGVDSTLKIQPAKLEDSAVYLCASSLVQGIDEQFFGPGTRLTVL.

The chain carries TRBV28 and TRBJ2-1; D unclear. The J call may be wrong; the DNA end is better matched by TRBJ2-7. This CDR3 has 13 amino acids. CDR1 is MDHEN and CDR2 is SYDVKM in the germline V gene. CDR3 amino acids: CASRGFSYNEQYF. In DNA form, the CDR3 reads TGTGCCAGCAGGGGGTTTTCCTACAATGAGCAGTACTTC.

This clonotype has a handful of counts. The gene calls are TRBV6-5 and TRBJ2-5; 10 bases line up with TRBD1. The J call is in doubt because the DNA end fits TRBJ2-7 better. This CDR3 region has 13 residues. Germline V lookup: CDR1 MNHEY, CDR2 SVGAGI. CDR3 DNA: TGTGCCAGCAGTAGGGACAGGGGATCCGAGCAGTACTTC. Translating it yields CASSRDRGSEQYF.

The gene calls are TRBV15 and TRBJ1-2; possible D gene TRBD1, 5 bases. Germline V gene sequence: CDR1 LNHNV, CDR2 YYDKDF (reference sequence). V was trimmed by 3 bases and J by 1 base, leaving 9 bases between them. The CDR3 is made up of 14 amino acids. The CDR3 DNA sequence: TGTGCCACCAGCAGTGGGACTAGTAACTATGGCTACACCTTC. It translates to CATSSGTSNYGYTF.

The genes are TRBV12-3 or TRBV12-4 and TRBJ2-1; D is undetermined. The germline V and J ends were trimmed by 3 bases and 5 bases, with 14 bases remaining between them. The CDR3 length is 15 residues. The CDR3, as DNA: TGTGCCAGCAGTTTCAGGTATCCCCCCCACAATGAGCAGTTCTTC. This sequence encodes CASSFRYPPHNEQFF.

As concerns this clonotype: A read error is possible here, since a much larger clone lies one base away. The rearrangement joins TRBV12-3 or TRBV12-4 to TRBJ2-5; D not resolved. The CDR3 has 14 residues. In DNA form, the CDR3 reads TGTGCCAGCAGTTTTGGCGGCCCTCAAGAGATCCAGTACTTC. This translates into CASSFGGPQEIQYF.

In its sample, this clonotype was seen a few times. The J gene is TRBJ2-3, the V gene TRBV6-1; TRBD1 aligns across 8 bases. The CDR3 extends over 15 amino acids. The V gene end was trimmed by 6 bases and the J gene end by 1 base; junction bases not matched to a gene: 6. Germline V lookup: CDR1 MNHNS, CDR2 SASEGT. The CDR3 bases are TGTGCCAGCAGGTCCAGGGGGCTCGGCACAGATACGCAGTATTTT. It codes for CASRSRGLGTDTQYF.

This chain joins TRBV3-1 and TRBJ2-7; 8 bases align to TRBD1. Germline V CDR1 and CDR2: LGHDT, YNNKEL (reference sequence). J lost 3 bases, V lost 0 bases, and 4 bases had no gene match. The CDR3 runs 15 residues. The CDR3 protein is CASSQEGTGFYEQYF. The CDR3 DNA is TGTGCCAGCAGCCAAGAAGGGACAGGCTTCTACGAGCAGTACTTC.

This rearrangement joins TRBV7-2 to TRBJ2-3, with TRBD2 matching 7 bases. Looked up from germline, CDR1 is SGHTA and CDR2 is FQGNSA. V gave up 3 bases and J gave up 4 bases; unmatched junction bases: 4. This CDR3 is built from 14 residues. In DNA, the CDR3 is TGTGCCAGCAGCTTGGGGGGGATCCCAGATACGCAGTATTTT. This codes for CASSLGGIPDTQYF.

There are a few counts of this clonotype. The rearrangement joins TRBV4-3 to TRBJ2-1; no clear D. From germline, CDR1 is LGHNA and CDR2 YSLEER. The CDR3 has 15 residues. The V end lost 1 base, the J end lost 0 bases, and 7 bases lay between the germline ends. CDR3 residues: CASSQVGYSYNEQFF. In nucleotides, the CDR3 is TGCGCCAGCAGCCAAGTGGGATACTCCTACAATGAGCAGTTCTTC.

The chain combines TRBV20-1 with TRBJ2-1, with 8 bases fitting TRBD2. The CDR3 covers 17 residues. The germline CDR1 and CDR2 sequences are DFQATT and SNEGSKA (reference sequence). V gave up 0 bases and J gave up 10 bases; unmatched junction bases: 17. DNA of the CDR3: TGCAGTGCTAGAGATCTCAGACGAAGCGGGGGCCGGGTAGAGCAGTTCTTC. This sequence encodes CSARDLRRSGGRVEQFF.

This clonotype was recorded many times. This chain joins TRBV29-1 and TRBJ2-5, with D tentatively TRBD1 (6 bases). V shed 7 bases and J shed 4 bases, with 16 bases lying between them. This CDR3 contains 13 residues. CDR1 is SQVTM and CDR2 is ANQGSEA in the germline V gene. CDR3 nucleotide sequence: TGCAGCGCAGGACAGAGGGTATCAGAGACCCAGTACTTC. It specifies CSAGQRVSETQYF.

Concerning this clonotype itself: One end of the junction is discordant with germline, which a read error may explain. The chain combines TRBV7-2 with TRBJ1-2, with D unclear. The CDR3 runs to 13 residues. Germline V CDR1 and CDR2: SGHTA, FQGNSA. CDR3 DNA: TGTGCCGGCAGCTTAGACAAGGCCCGCGGCTACACCTTC. Translation gives CAGSLDKARGYTF.

V and J are TRBV10-3 and TRBJ1-6, with D tentatively TRBD1 (6 bases). This CDR3 is built from 13 residues. V lost 9 bases to trimming and J lost 7 bases, with 13 bases between them. The germline V gene has CDR1 ENHRY and CDR2 SYGVKD. The DNA of the CDR3 is TGTGCCATACAGCCAGGGGAGAATTCACCCCTCCACTTT. It translates to CAIQPGENSPLHF.

The V and J genes are TRBV10-3 and TRBJ1-1, with 7 bases that match TRBD1. This CDR3 has 14 amino acids. With 2 bases clipped from V and 3 bases from J, the junction kept 3 bases outside the gene matches. CDR1 is ENHRY and CDR2 is SYGVKD in the germline V gene. The CDR3 region is CAISEGRGDTEAFF. CDR3 sequence (DNA): TGTGCCATCAGTGAGGGCAGGGGGGACACTGAAGCTTTCTTT.

The rearrangement uses TRBV20-1 and TRBJ1-2; D remains ambiguous. Germline CDR1 and CDR2: DFQATT and SNEGSKA (reference sequence). This CDR3 contains 14 residues. Deletions cut 4 bases from V and 3 bases from J, with 15 bases between. CDR3 DNA sequence: TGCAGTGCTACCCGTGACCGGACGGACTATGGCTACACCTTC. It translates to CSATRDRTDYGYTF.

The chain combines TRBV10-3 with TRBJ2-7; tentatively, D is TRBD1 (6 bases). The germline V gene has CDR1 ENHRY and CDR2 SYGVKD. This CDR3 comprises 13 residues. The germline V and J ends were trimmed by 7 bases and 1 base, with 11 bases remaining between them. The CDR3 bases are TGTGCCATCAACAGGGACCCGTCCTACGAGCAGTACTTC. Its protein is CAINRDPSYEQYF.